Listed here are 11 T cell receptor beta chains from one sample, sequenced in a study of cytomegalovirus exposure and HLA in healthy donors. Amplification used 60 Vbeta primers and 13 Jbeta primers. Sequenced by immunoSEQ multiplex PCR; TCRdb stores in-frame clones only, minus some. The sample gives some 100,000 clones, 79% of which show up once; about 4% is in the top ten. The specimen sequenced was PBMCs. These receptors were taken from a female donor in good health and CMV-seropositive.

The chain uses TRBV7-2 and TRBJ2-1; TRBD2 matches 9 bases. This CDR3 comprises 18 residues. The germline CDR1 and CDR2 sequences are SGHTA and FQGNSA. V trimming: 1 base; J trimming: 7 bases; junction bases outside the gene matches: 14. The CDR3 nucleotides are TGTGCCAGCAGCTTAGGGATGGGAGCGGGAGGACTAGGGAATGAGCAGTTCTTC. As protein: CASSLGMGAGGLGNEQFF.

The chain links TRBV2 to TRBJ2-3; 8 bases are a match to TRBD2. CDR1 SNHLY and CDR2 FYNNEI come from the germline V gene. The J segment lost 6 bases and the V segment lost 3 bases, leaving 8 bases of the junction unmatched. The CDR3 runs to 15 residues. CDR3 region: CASSDNGRARDTQYF. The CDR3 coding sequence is TGTGCCAGCAGTGATAACGGGAGGGCCAGGGATACGCAGTATTTT.

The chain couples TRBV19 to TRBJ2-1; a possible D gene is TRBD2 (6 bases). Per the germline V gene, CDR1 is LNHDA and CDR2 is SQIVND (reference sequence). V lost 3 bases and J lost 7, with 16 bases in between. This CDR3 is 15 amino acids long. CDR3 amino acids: CASSMVNGGFNEQFF. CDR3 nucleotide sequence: TGTGCCAGTAGTATGGTAAACGGGGGTTTTAATGAGCAGTTCTTC.

The CDR3 DNA reads TGTGCCAGCAGCTCCGGGACAGGGGGACCTCCTTTCCACTATGGCTACACCTTC. It translates to CASSSGTGGPPFHYGYTF. The chain carries TRBV5-6 and TRBJ1-2; 11 bases agree with TRBD1. The CDR3 runs 18 residues. Trimming at V came to 3 bases and at J to 3 bases, leaving 13 bases not matched to a gene. Germline CDR1 SGHDT, CDR2 YYEEEE.

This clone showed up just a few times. CDR3 DNA sequence: TGTGCCAGTAGTGAGGTCCTCTTGGCCTACGAGCAGTACTTC. This gives the protein CASSEVLLAYEQYF. This chain joins TRBV19 and TRBJ2-7; D gene ambiguous. V was pared by 5 bases and J by 2 bases, with 13 bases between. The germline CDR1 and CDR2 sequences are LNHDA and SQIVND (reference sequence). The CDR3 sequence is 14 residues long.

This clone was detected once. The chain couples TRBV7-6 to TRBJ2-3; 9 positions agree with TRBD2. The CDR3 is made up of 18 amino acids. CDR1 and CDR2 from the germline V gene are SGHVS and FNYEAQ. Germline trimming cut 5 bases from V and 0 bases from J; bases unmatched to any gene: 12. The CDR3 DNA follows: TGTGCCAGCAGCCCAAAAACCCTAGCGGGATTGAGCACAGATACGCAGTATTTT. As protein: CASSPKTLAGLSTDTQYF.

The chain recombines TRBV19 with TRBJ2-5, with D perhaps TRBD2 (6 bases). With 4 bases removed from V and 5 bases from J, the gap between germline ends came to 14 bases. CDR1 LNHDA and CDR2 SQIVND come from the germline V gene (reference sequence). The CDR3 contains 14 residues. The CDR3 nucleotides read TGTGCCAGTAGTAATATAGGCCGGGGGGAGACCCAGTACTTC. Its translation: CASSNIGRGETQYF.

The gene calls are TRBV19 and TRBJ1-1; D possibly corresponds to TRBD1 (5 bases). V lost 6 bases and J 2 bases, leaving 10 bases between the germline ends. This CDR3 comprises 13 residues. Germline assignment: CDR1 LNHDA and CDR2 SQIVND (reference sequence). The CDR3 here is CASSSQVNTEAFF. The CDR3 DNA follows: TGTGCCAGTAGCTCACAGGTAAACACTGAAGCTTTCTTT.

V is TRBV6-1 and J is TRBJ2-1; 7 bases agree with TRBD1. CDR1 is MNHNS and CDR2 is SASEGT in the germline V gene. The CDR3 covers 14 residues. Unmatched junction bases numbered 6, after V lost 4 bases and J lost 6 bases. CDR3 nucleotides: TGTGCCAGCAGTGGGGTAGGGGGCTTCAATGAGCAGTTCTTC. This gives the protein CASSGVGGFNEQFF.

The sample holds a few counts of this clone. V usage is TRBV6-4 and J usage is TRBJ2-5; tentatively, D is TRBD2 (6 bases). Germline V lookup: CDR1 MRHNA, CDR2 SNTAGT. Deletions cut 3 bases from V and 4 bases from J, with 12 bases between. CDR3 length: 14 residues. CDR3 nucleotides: TGTGCCAGCAGTGAAGGAGGGCCCGTAGAGACCCAGTACTTC. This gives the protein CASSEGGPVETQYF.

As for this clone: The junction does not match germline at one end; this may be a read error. This chain's CDR3 is CASSASGQGYGYAF. The CDR3 nucleotides are TGTGCCAGCAGCGCGTCTGGACAGGGCTATGGCTACGCCTTC. This rearrangement joins TRBV9 to TRBJ1-2; 8 nucleotides agree with TRBD1. Germline V CDR1 and CDR2: SGDLS, YYNGEE. This CDR3 has 14 amino acids.